The 4 T cell receptor beta chains given below trace back to one sample, sequenced in a study of blood T cells in healthy people across ages. Combining a sample-barcoded 5' primer with a J-beta primer mix, a second PCR ran for roughly 7 to 11 cycles. TCRdb fed the 5' RACE reads into MiXCR, producing one record per CDR3 protein. The sample records about 570,000 distinct CDR3 sequences, 25% to 30% being singletons. Sequencing was done on a sample of blood. These receptors were taken from a woman aged 70-85 years in good health.

This clonotype came up a few times. V gene TRBV7-3 combines with J gene TRBJ1-1; D gene ambiguous. The germline V gene encodes CDR1 SGHTA and CDR2 FQGTGA. The CDR3 consists of 13 residues. V was clipped by 4 bases and J by 3 bases, with 9 bases between them. The CDR3 DNA follows: TGTGCCAGCAGCTCCCAGCCGGACACTGAAGCTTTCTTT. Translating it yields CASSSQPDTEAFF.

The V and J genes are TRBV4-3 and TRBJ2-1, with no clear D. Trimming took 1 base from V and 2 from J, leaving 15 bases between them. The CDR3 sequence is 17 residues long. In germline, CDR1 is LGHNA, CDR2 YSLEER. The CDR3 DNA is TGCGCCAGCAGCCAAGGAGGTCCAGGTCGGCCCTACAATGAGCAGTTCTTC. Amino acid sequence: CASSQGGPGRPYNEQFF.

There are a few counts of this clonotype. CDR3 coding DNA: TGTGCCGGCGGGTCCCAAGAGACCCAGTACTTC. It encodes CAGGSQETQYF. This chain joins TRBV10-3 and TRBJ2-5; a possible D gene is TRBD2 (5 bases). Trimming removed 11 bases from V and 1 base from J, with 8 bases in between. Germline V lookup: CDR1 ENHRY, CDR2 SYGVKD. The CDR3 length is 11 residues.

This clonotype has ten or more counts. This sequence joins TRBV20-1 and TRBJ1-4; 8 nucleotides match TRBD1. The CDR3 extends over 14 amino acids. In germline, CDR1 is DFQATT, CDR2 SNEGSKA (reference sequence). J gave up 6 bases and V 2 bases, and 5 bases lay outside the gene matches. The CDR3 is CSARRQGMDEKLFF. The DNA for the CDR3 is TGCAGTGCTAGAAGACAGGGGATGGATGAAAAACTGTTTTTT.